The 8 T cell receptor beta chains reported below all come from one sample, sequenced in a study of blood T cells in healthy people across ages. PCR was performed a second time for about 7 to 11 cycles using a sample-barcoded 5' primer and a J-beta primer mix. Each CDR3 protein is one row after TCRdb ran MiXCR on the 5' RACE reads. This sample has about 970,000 distinct CDR3 sequences, with about 53% found just once. The specimen was blood. The source is a woman aged 55-70 years in good health.

The sample holds a few counts of this clonotype. The chain carries TRBV4-2 and TRBJ1-1, with a tentative D call TRBD1 (6 bases). Germline CDR1 and CDR2: LGHNA and YNFKEQ. V was shortened by 5 bases and J by 11 bases, with 18 bases between the two germline ends. This CDR3 is 13 amino acids long. CDR3 residues: CASSANRAWEAFF. As DNA, the CDR3 is TGTGCCAGCAGCGCGAACAGGGCTTGGGAGGCTTTCTTT.

The rearrangement links TRBV9 to TRBJ2-3; TRBD2 agrees at 9 bases. Per the germline V gene, CDR1 is SGDLS and CDR2 is YYNGEE. The CDR3 length is 19 residues. Trimming took 0 bases from V and 5 from J; bases not matched to a gene: 16. CDR3 loop: CASSVGAGASGITVDTQYF. CDR3 nucleotides: TGTGCCAGCAGCGTAGGCGCCGGGGCTAGCGGGATCACTGTAGATACGCAGTATTTT.

J is TRBJ1-2 and V is TRBV15, with D possibly matching TRBD1 (6 bases). Germline lookup yields CDR1 LNHNV and CDR2 YYDKDF (reference sequence). V gave up 1 base and J gave up 8 bases, with 11 bases separating them. CDR3 length: 13 residues. CDR3 DNA: TGTGCCACCAGCAGAGGGGGACAACTGGGCTACACCTTC. Its protein product is CATSRGGQLGYTF.

The J gene is TRBJ2-1, the V gene TRBV20-1; D gene ambiguous. V was trimmed by 5 bases and J by 6 bases, leaving 17 bases between them. In germline, CDR1 is DFQATT, CDR2 SNEGSKA (reference sequence). This CDR3 is 14 amino acids long. CDR3 region: CSAGGAIEANEQFF. The CDR3 DNA follows: TGCAGTGCTGGCGGTGCTATCGAGGCCAATGAGCAGTTCTTC.

The V and J genes are TRBV7-2 and TRBJ2-7, with D maybe TRBD2 (6 bases). The CDR3 is 14 residues long. Trimming pared 4 bases from V and 3 bases from J, leaving 13 bases between. From germline, CDR1 is SGHTA and CDR2 FQGNSA. In nucleotides, the CDR3 is TGTGCCAGCAGCTCCCAGGGAGGTAACTACGAGCAGTACTTC. This encodes CASSSQGGNYEQYF.

This clonotype appeared a few times. J is TRBJ2-1 and V is TRBV20-1, with 9 bases aligning to TRBD2. Trimming removed 4 bases from V and 5 bases from J; junction bases left unmatched: 15. CDR3 length: 17 amino acids. CDR1 and CDR2 from the germline V gene are DFQATT and SNEGSKA (reference sequence). CDR3 nucleotide sequence: TGCAGTGCTAAACGTGGGGCTAGCGGGATACGTAACAATGAGCAGTTCTTC. Translating it yields CSAKRGASGIRNNEQFF.

This chain joins TRBV20-1 and TRBJ2-5; possibly TRBD2 for D (5 bases). V was shortened by 7 bases and J by 11 bases, with 20 bases between the two germline ends. CDR3 size: 12 residues. Germline V gene lookup returns CDR1 DFQATT and CDR2 SNEGSKA (reference sequence). The CDR3: CSVAGINNEQYF. The CDR3 bases are TGCAGTGTCGCCGGGATCAACAATGAGCAGTACTTC.

The V call is TRBV15, the J call TRBJ2-1; unclear D gene. The CDR3 runs to 16 residues. In germline, CDR1 is LNHNV, CDR2 YYDKDF (reference sequence). The V gene lost 0 bases and the J gene lost 6 bases, with 15 bases spanning the gap. In DNA form, the CDR3 reads TGTGCCACCAGCAGAGATAGACCCGCGCCCCCCAATGAGCAGTTCTTC. Protein sequence: CATSRDRPAPPNEQFF.